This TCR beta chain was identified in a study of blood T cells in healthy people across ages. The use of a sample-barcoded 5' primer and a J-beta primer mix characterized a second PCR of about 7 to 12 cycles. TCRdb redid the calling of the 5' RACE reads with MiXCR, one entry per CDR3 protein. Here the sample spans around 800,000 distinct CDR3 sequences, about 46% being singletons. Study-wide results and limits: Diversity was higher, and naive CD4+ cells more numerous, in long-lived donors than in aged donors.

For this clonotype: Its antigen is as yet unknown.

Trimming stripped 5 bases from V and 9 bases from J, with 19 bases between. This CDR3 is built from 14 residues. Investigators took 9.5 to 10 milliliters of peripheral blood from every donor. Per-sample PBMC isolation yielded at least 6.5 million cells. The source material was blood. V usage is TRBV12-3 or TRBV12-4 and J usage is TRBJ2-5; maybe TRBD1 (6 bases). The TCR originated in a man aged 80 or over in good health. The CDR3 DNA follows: TGTGCCAGCAGTCCGACGCGACAGGTTGTGTCCCAGTACTTC. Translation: CASSPTRQVVSQYF.